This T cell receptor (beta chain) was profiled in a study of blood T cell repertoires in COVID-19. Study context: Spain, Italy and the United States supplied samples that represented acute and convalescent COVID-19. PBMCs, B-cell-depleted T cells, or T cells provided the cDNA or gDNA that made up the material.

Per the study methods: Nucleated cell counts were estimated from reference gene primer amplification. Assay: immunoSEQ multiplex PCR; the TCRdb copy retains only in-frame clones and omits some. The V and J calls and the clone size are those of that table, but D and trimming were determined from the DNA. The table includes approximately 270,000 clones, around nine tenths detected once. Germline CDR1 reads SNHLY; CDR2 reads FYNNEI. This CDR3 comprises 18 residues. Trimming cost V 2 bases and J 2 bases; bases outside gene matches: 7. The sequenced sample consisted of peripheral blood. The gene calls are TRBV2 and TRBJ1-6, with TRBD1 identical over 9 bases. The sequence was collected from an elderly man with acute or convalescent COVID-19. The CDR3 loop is CASSEYRTGATYNSPLHF. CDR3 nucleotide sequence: TGTGCCAGCAGTGAATATAGGACAGGGGCAACCTATAATTCACCCCTCCACTTT.